These 18 T cell receptor beta chains originate from one sample sequenced in a study of blood T cell repertoires in COVID-19. Produced via immunoSEQ multiplex PCR; TCRdb's table is partial and in-frame only. The top ten hold 1% of the sample, which has 300,000 to 400,000 clones, around 86% seen once. The sample taken for sequencing was peripheral blood. These receptors originate from a man in his fifties or sixties with active or convalescent COVID-19.

The gene calls are TRBV29-1 and TRBJ2-7; 8 bases are shared with TRBD2. There are 15 residues in the CDR3. The ends lost 7 bases at V and 2 bases at J; junction bases unmatched: 13. Germline-derived CDR1 and CDR2 are SQVTM and ANQGSEA. CDR3 DNA: TGCAGCGCCACTACCTCGGCGGGAGGCCCCTACGAGCAGTACTTC. Its translation is CSATTSAGGPYEQYF.

The rearrangement joins TRBV28 to TRBJ1-5; 7 bases are a match to TRBD1. Unmatched junction bases numbered 4, after V lost 5 bases and J lost 3 bases. This CDR3 has 14 residues. Germline V lookup: CDR1 MDHEN, CDR2 SYDVKM. The CDR3 region has the DNA TGTGCCAGCAGTCTCGACAGGGTCAATCAGCCCCAGCATTTT. Amino acid sequence: CASSLDRVNQPQHF. Full variable domain (rest looked up from reference TRBV28 and TRBJ1-5): DVKVTQSSRYLVKRTGEKVFLECVQDMDHENMFWYRQDPGLGLRLIYFSYDVKMKEKGDIPEGYSVSREKKERFSLILESASTNQTSMYLCASSLDRVNQPQHFGDGTRLSIL.

The rearrangement links TRBV4-3 to TRBJ2-1; 8 bases align to TRBD2. The V segment lost 1 base and the J segment 5 bases; nucleotides outside the gene matches: 19. CDR1 and CDR2 (germline): LGHNA, YSLEER. The length of the CDR3 is 20 residues. The chain's CDR3 is CASSQVGGWRAGAKDNEQFF. Written as DNA, the CDR3 is TGCGCCAGCAGCCAAGTCGGAGGGTGGCGAGCGGGGGCGAAGGACAATGAGCAGTTCTTC.

This sequence joins TRBV15 and TRBJ2-2; 8 bases agree with TRBD2. Germline CDR1 is LNHNV and CDR2 is YYDKDF (reference sequence). This CDR3 region has 16 residues. The junction had 5 bases not matched to a gene; V was cut back by 1 base and J by 4 bases. DNA of the CDR3: TGTGCCACCAGCAGAGCCCCGGGGGGGGCCACCGGGGAGCTGTTTTTT. Amino acids: CATSRAPGGATGELFF.

This chain uses TRBV6-2 or TRBV6-3 with TRBJ2-7; 14 bases match TRBD2. The CDR3 runs 24 residues. Germline assignment: CDR1 MNHEY and CDR2 SVGEGT. V trimming: 6 bases; J trimming: 2 bases; junction bases outside the gene matches: 30. For the CDR3, the DNA is TGTGCCAGCAGCCTTAGAGCACCTTTCCCTTCCCGGACTAGCGGGAGGTTCACCCCCTACGAGCAGTACTTC. As protein: CASSLRAPFPSRTSGRFTPYEQYF.

The chain uses TRBV5-1 and TRBJ1-6; no definite D call. The CDR3 is 16 amino acids. Deletions cut 0 bases from V and 6 bases from J, with 13 bases between. Per the germline V gene, CDR1 is SGHRS and CDR2 is YFSETQ. Written as DNA, the CDR3 is TGCGCCAGCAGCTTGGACCAAGGAGTCCCTAATTCACCCCTCCACTTT. It yields the protein CASSLDQGVPNSPLHF.

V usage is TRBV29-1 and J usage is TRBJ2-7; TRBD2 matches 7 bases. V dropped 6 bases and J dropped 3; count of bases not matched to a gene: 8. The CDR3 runs 13 residues. Germline CDR1 reads SQVTM; CDR2 reads ANQGSEA. The chain's CDR3 is CSVAGLGLYEQYF. The CDR3, as DNA: TGCAGCGTCGCCGGACTAGGGCTCTACGAGCAGTACTTC.

This sequence joins TRBV24-1 and TRBJ2-3; TRBD2 matches at 8 bases. This CDR3 has 15 residues. The junction had 4 bases not matched to a gene; V was cut back by 4 bases and J by 2 bases. The germline V gene encodes CDR1 KGHDR and CDR2 SFDVKD. The CDR3 DNA is TGTGCCACCAGTGACTGGCGGGGGGCCACAGATACGCAGTATTTT. Translation: CATSDWRGATDTQYF.

On this clone: Other DNA variants within this sample encode the same CDR3. V usage is TRBV5-1 and J usage is TRBJ1-5, with 11 bases identical to TRBD1. The germline gives CDR1 SGHRS, CDR2 YFSETQ. Unmatched junction bases numbered 2, after V lost 0 bases and J lost 6 bases. The CDR3 contains 15 residues. CDR3 sequence (DNA): TGCGCCAGCAGCTTGGGGACAGGGGGCGGTCAGCCCCAGCATTTT. Encoded protein: CASSLGTGGGQPQHF. Full variable domain (outside the CDR3, taken from reference TRBV5-1 and TRBJ1-5): KAGVTQTPRYLIKTRGQQVTLSCSPISGHRSVSWYQQTPGQGLQFLFEYFSETQRNKGNFPGRFSGRQFSNSRSEMNVSTLELGDSALYLCASSLGTGGGQPQHFGDGTRLSIL.

The chain links TRBV4-2 to TRBJ1-4; TRBD1 is a possible D gene (5 bases). Germline V gene data show CDR1 as LGHNA and CDR2 as YNFKEQ. V was cut by 0 bases and J by 8 bases, with 16 bases left in between. This CDR3 has 16 amino acids. The CDR3 nucleotides read TGTGCCAGCAGCCAAGATTCCGGGACGGAGGGCGAAAAACTGTTTTTT. Amino acids: CASSQDSGTEGEKLFF.

Only a few counts were recorded for this clone. The chain has TRBV19 and TRBJ1-5, with 9 bases matching TRBD1. The CDR3 is 15 residues long. The germline V gene has CDR1 LNHDA and CDR2 SQIVND (reference sequence). Trimming at V came to 5 bases and at J to 5 bases, leaving 7 bases not matched to a gene. The CDR3 DNA follows: TGTGCCAGTAGTTCTACAGGGGGCTGGGATCAGCCCCAGCATTTT. It codes for CASSSTGGWDQPQHF.

The V call is TRBV24-1, the J call TRBJ2-3; D is uncertain. V was pared by 9 bases and J by 2 bases, with 8 bases between. Germline V gives CDR1 KGHDR, CDR2 SFDVKD. CDR3 length equals 12 residues. The CDR3 loop is CATLQSTDTQYF. CDR3 in DNA: TGTGCCACCTTGCAGTCCACAGATACGCAGTATTTT.

This clone was counted between two and nine times. The chain uses TRBV28 and TRBJ2-7; D may be TRBD1 (6 bases). The CDR3 runs 14 residues. CDR1 and CDR2 (germline): MDHEN, SYDVKM. V was clipped by 6 bases and J by 1 base, with 13 bases between them. Here the CDR3 DNA reads TGTGCCAGCAGCCACGTACAGGGATCCTACGAGCAGTACTTC. Amino acid sequence: CASSHVQGSYEQYF.

This clone was picked up one time. V and J are TRBV11-2 and TRBJ1-4, with TRBD1 matching over 10 bases. The J segment lost 6 bases and the V segment lost 5 bases, leaving 6 bases of the junction unmatched. CDR1 and CDR2 (germline): SGHAT, FQNNGV. This CDR3 contains 15 residues. CDR3 sequence reads: CASSTTGGLDEKLFF. DNA for the CDR3: TGTGCCAGCAGCACGACAGGGGGCCTGGATGAAAAACTGTTTTTT. Variable domain in full (rest from reference TRBV11-2 and TRBJ1-4): EAGVAQSPRYKIIEKRQSVAFWCNPISGHATLYWYQQILGQGPKLLIQFQNNGVVDDSQLPKDRFSAERLKGVDSTLKIQPAKLEDSAVYLCASSTTGGLDEKLFFGSGTQLSVL.

J is TRBJ2-3 and V is TRBV11-3, with TRBD2 matching 7 bases. This CDR3 is built from 14 residues. V was pared by 4 bases and J by 4 bases, with 5 bases of the junction left unmatched. Germline V CDR1 and CDR2: SGHNT, YENEEA. The DNA for the CDR3 is TGTGCCAGCAGCTCCGAGCGGGATCCAGATACGCAGTATTTT. Its translation: CASSSERDPDTQYF.

This rearrangement joins TRBV29-1 to TRBJ2-1, with 11 bases fitting TRBD2. The CDR3 runs 15 residues. V gave up 4 bases and J gave up 4 bases; unmatched junction bases: 6. Germline V gene sequence: CDR1 SQVTM, CDR2 ANQGSEA. CDR3 in DNA: TGCAGCGTTGGCCGAGGGACTAGCGGATACAATGAGCAGTTCTTC. Translated: CSVGRGTSGYNEQFF.

The genes are TRBV11-2 and TRBJ2-1; TRBD2 matches at 11 bases. Trimming took 3 bases from V and 6 from J; bases not matched to a gene: 4. The length of the CDR3 is 15 residues. Looked up from germline, CDR1 is SGHAT and CDR2 is FQNNGV. DNA of the CDR3: TGTGCCAGCAGCTTCCTAGCGGGGGGTCCCAATGAGCAGTTCTTC. It yields the protein CASSFLAGGPNEQFF.

The DNA for the CDR3 is TGCGCCAGCAGCTTTCGACAGGGGCACTCCTACGAGCAGTACTTC. Protein: CASSFRQGHSYEQYF. The genes are TRBV5-1 and TRBJ2-7; 8 nucleotides line up with TRBD1. Germline CDR1 reads SGHRS; CDR2 reads YFSETQ. Losses at the gene ends were 2 bases for V and 0 bases for J; bases not matched to a gene: 4. This CDR3 has 15 amino acids.